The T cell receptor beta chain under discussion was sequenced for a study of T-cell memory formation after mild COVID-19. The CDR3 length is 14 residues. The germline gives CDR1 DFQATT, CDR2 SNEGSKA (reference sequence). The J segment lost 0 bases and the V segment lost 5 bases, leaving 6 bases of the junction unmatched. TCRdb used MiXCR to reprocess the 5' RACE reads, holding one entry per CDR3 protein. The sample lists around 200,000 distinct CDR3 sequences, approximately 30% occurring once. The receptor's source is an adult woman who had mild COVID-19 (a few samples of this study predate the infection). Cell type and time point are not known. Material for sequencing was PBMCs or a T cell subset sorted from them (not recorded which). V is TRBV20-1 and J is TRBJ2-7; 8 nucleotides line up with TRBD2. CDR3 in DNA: TGCAGTGCTGCTATAGCGGGGAGCTCCTACGAGCAGTACTTC. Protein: CSAAIAGSSYEQYF.